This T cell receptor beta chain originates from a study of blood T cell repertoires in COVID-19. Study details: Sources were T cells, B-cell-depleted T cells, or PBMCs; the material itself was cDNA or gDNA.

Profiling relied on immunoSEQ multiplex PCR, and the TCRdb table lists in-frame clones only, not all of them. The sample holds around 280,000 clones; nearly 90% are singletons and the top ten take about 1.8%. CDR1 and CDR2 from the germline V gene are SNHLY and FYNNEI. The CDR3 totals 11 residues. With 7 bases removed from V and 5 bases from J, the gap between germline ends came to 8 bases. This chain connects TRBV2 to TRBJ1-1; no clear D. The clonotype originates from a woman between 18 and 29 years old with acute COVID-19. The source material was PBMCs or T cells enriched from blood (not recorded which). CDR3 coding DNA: TGTGCCAGCAATTTCCCGACTGAAGCTTTCTTT. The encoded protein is CASNFPTEAFF.